A single sample is the source of the 25 T cell receptor beta chains below, sequenced in a study of cytomegalovirus exposure and HLA in healthy donors (dated by TCRdb to about 2017). Library generation was performed with the immunoSEQ multiplex PCR assay. For the multiplex PCR, a mixture combining 60 forward primers for TCR Vbeta segments and 13 reverse primers for TCR Jbeta segments was used. TCRdb limited this immuneACCESS table to in-frame rearrangements with V and J called. A share of clones is missing; checked studies link under half to unresolved V genes, and the rest is unexplained. The sample yields fewer than 200,000 clones; roughly 80% were counted once. About 1.7% of the sample lies in the top ten. Sequencing was performed on PBMCs. Source of these receptors: a woman aged 18-35 years in good health and CMV-seronegative.

There are a few counts of this clone. The chain carries TRBV19 and TRBJ1-1, with TRBD1 matching 10 bases. This CDR3 comprises 15 residues. V lost 8 bases, J lost 1 base, and 7 bases stayed unmatched. Germline V gene data show CDR1 as LNHDA and CDR2 as SQIVND (reference sequence). CDR3 loop: CASGRDRGGNTEAFF. CDR3 sequence (DNA): TGTGCCAGTGGACGGGACAGGGGTGGGAACACTGAAGCTTTCTTT.

J is TRBJ2-7 and V is TRBV19; D gene uncertain. From germline, CDR1 is LNHDA and CDR2 SQIVND (reference sequence). The CDR3 contains 16 residues. V was cut by 0 bases and J by 0 bases, with 12 bases left in between. CDR3 in amino acids: CASSIDLSLSSYEQYF. The DNA for the CDR3 is TGTGCCAGTAGTATAGATCTAAGTTTGAGCTCCTACGAGCAGTACTTC.

This rearrangement joins TRBV9 to TRBJ1-1, with D possibly TRBD1 on 5 matching bases. The ends were cut back, 0 bases at V and 1 base at J, with 13 bases in the middle. This CDR3 region has 16 residues. Germline loops: CDR1 SGDLS, CDR2 YYNGEE. CDR3 nucleotide sequence: TGTGCCAGCAGCGTAGGGTGGGGCAGGCAGAACACTGAAGCTTTCTTT. It specifies CASSVGWGRQNTEAFF.

This sequence joins TRBV9 and TRBJ1-2; a possible D gene is TRBD1 (5 bases). Germline V CDR1 and CDR2: SGDLS, YYNGEE. Trimming cost V 0 bases and J 8 bases, with 23 bases left between them. This CDR3 region has 17 residues. DNA for the CDR3: TGTGCCAGCAGCGTAGCCCGGGACTTAGACGGGGTCCTGGGCTACACCTTC. The encoded protein is CASSVARDLDGVLGYTF.

The chain employs TRBV12-5 and TRBJ1-5; D perhaps matches TRBD1 (5 bases). Germline CDR1 reads LGHNT; CDR2 reads FRNRAP. V dropped 6 bases and J dropped 2 bases, with 11 bases sitting between them. This CDR3 comprises 14 residues. The CDR3 here is CASGDDSRNQPQHF. The CDR3 nucleotides are TGTGCTAGTGGCGACGACAGCCGCAATCAGCCCCAGCATTTT. Full variable domain (missing parts from reference TRBV12-5 and TRBJ1-5): DARVTQTPRHKVTEMGQEVTMRCQPILGHNTVFWYRQTMMQGLELLAYFRNRAPLDDSGMPKDRFSAEMPDATLATLKIQPSEPRDSAVYFCASGDDSRNQPQHFGDGTRLSIL.

This chain uses TRBV29-1 with TRBJ2-1; D remains unclear. The germline V gene has CDR1 SQVTM and CDR2 ANQGSEA. This CDR3 is 12 amino acids long. Trimming took 4 bases from V and 9 from J, leaving 13 bases between them. CDR3 in amino acids: CSVGRSGLEQFF. As DNA, the CDR3 is TGCAGCGTTGGCCGGTCAGGTCTTGAGCAGTTCTTC.

The chain couples TRBV5-3 to TRBJ1-5, with TRBD1 matching 10 bases. TRBV5-3 carries the ORF label, with uncertain function. The CDR3 consists of 16 residues. The V gene end was trimmed by 5 bases and the J gene end by 2 bases; junction bases not matched to a gene: 7. CDR3: CARRKRGTGGNQPQHF. Written as DNA, the CDR3 is TGTGCCAGAAGGAAGCGGGGGACAGGGGGCAATCAGCCCCAGCATTTT.

J is TRBJ1-5 and V is TRBV9, with D possibly matching TRBD1 (5 bases). The CDR3 is 14 amino acids. Trimming removed 0 bases at V and 4 bases at J, with 8 bases between. Per germline, CDR1 SGDLS and CDR2 YYNGEE. The CDR3 DNA reads as TGTGCCAGCAGCGTAGGGACACAGAATCAGCCCCAGCATTTT. It translates to CASSVGTQNQPQHF.

The chain employs TRBV5-6 and TRBJ2-1; TRBD1 matches at 8 bases. Germline lookup yields CDR1 SGHDT and CDR2 YYEEEE. Losses at the gene ends were 3 bases for V and 0 bases for J; bases not matched to a gene: 2. The CDR3 loop spans 15 amino acids. This CDR3 reads CASSSTGGSYNEQFF. The CDR3 DNA follows: TGTGCCAGCAGCTCCACAGGGGGCTCCTACAATGAGCAGTTCTTC.

V and J are TRBV6-1 and TRBJ2-1, with D possibly TRBD2 on 5 matching bases. The CDR3 has 12 residues. V lost 2 bases and J lost 9, with 8 bases in between. In germline, CDR1 is MNHNS, CDR2 SASEGT. The CDR3 reads CASSERGGEQFF. DNA of the CDR3: TGTGCCAGCAGTGAACGGGGTGGTGAGCAGTTCTTC.

The chain combines TRBV11-3 with TRBJ2-7, with 7 bases lining up with TRBD2. The CDR3 spans 13 residues. The ends lost 4 bases at V and 7 bases at J; junction bases unmatched: 7. The germline CDR1 and CDR2 sequences are SGHNT and YENEEA. CDR3: CASSYSGREEQYV. CDR3 nucleotides: TGTGCCAGCAGCTACTCAGGGCGGGAGGAGCAGTACGTC.

In its sample, this clone was seen a few times. The CDR3, as DNA: TGTGCCAGCAGTGAAGCGGGATGGGACAGGAACTACGAGCAGTACGTC. As protein: CASSEAGWDRNYEQYV. V gene TRBV6-1 combines with J gene TRBJ2-7, with 8 positions matching TRBD1. Germline V gene sequence: CDR1 MNHNS, CDR2 SASEGT. This CDR3 comprises 16 residues. With 0 bases clipped from V and 3 bases from J, the junction kept 7 bases outside the gene matches.

The rearrangement joins TRBV7-6 to TRBJ1-2, with unresolved D. V was clipped by 2 bases and J by 3 bases, with 7 bases between them. Per germline, CDR1 SGHVS and CDR2 FNYEAQ. The CDR3 covers 13 residues. The CDR3 spells CASSLISDYGYTF. In DNA, the CDR3 is TGTGCCAGCAGCTTAATCTCAGACTATGGCTACACCTTC. The whole variable domain, filled in from reference TRBV7-6 and TRBJ1-2, reads GAGVSQSPRYKVTKRGQDVALRCDPISGHVSLYWYRQALGQGPEFLTYFNYEAQQDKSGLPNDRFSAERPEGSISTLTIQRTEQRDSAMYRCASSLISDYGYTFGSGTRLTVV.

This chain links TRBV13 with TRBJ2-2; possible D gene TRBD1, 5 bases. The CDR3 is made up of 14 amino acids. Germline CDR1 PRHDT, CDR2 FYEKMQ (reference sequence). V was trimmed by 5 bases and J by 4 bases, leaving 11 bases between them. The CDR3 DNA follows: TGTGCCAGCAGCAGGGCAGGGTTCACCGGGGAGCTGTTTTTT. Translating gives CASSRAGFTGELFF.

This clone was seen once. The J gene is TRBJ1-6, the V gene TRBV28; tentative D call: TRBD1 (6 bases). With 3 bases removed from V and 10 bases from J, the gap between germline ends came to 16 bases. CDR3 length equals 15 residues. Germline V gives CDR1 MDHEN, CDR2 SYDVKM. CDR3 residues: CASSFGDMDRSPLHF. In DNA form, the CDR3 reads TGTGCCAGCAGTTTCGGGGACATGGACAGATCACCCCTCCACTTT. The variable domain in full, with the rest retrieved from reference TRBV28 and TRBJ1-6, is DVKVTQSSRYLVKRTGEKVFLECVQDMDHENMFWYRQDPGLGLRLIYFSYDVKMKEKGDIPEGYSVSREKKERFSLILESASTNQTSMYLCASSFGDMDRSPLHFGNGTRLTVT.

The rearrangement joins TRBV6-5 to TRBJ2-7, with D perhaps matching TRBD1 (5 bases). This CDR3 contains 14 residues. Deletions cut 6 bases from V and 4 bases from J, with 16 bases between. Germline V gene data show CDR1 as MNHEY and CDR2 as SVGAGI. CDR3 sequence reads: CASSLKGASYEQYF. The CDR3, as DNA: TGTGCCAGCAGCTTAAAAGGGGCTTCGTACGAGCAGTACTTC.

The chain has TRBV28 and TRBJ2-5; 7 bases are a match to TRBD1. The end of the DNA aligns better with TRBJ2-7, so the J call may be wrong. The length of the CDR3 is 13 residues. The germline gives CDR1 MDHEN, CDR2 SYDVKM. The CDR3 loop reads CASSRQGPYEQYF. The CDR3 DNA sequence: TGTGCCAGCAGTCGACAGGGTCCCTACGAGCAGTACTTC.

This chain connects TRBV9 to TRBJ2-7, with TRBD2 matching 9 bases. Germline V gene sequence: CDR1 SGDLS, CDR2 YYNGEE. The CDR3 totals 16 residues. V shed 4 bases and J 4 bases; nucleotides not matched to a gene: 12. The CDR3 DNA reads as TGTGCCAGCAGCCTAGGATGGGCTAGCGGGATGTACGAGCAGTACTTC. This sequence encodes CASSLGWASGMYEQYF.

CDR3 sequence (DNA): TGTGCCAGCAGTGACTGGAGACAGGGGGCTTCGAACAATGAGCAGTTCTTC. The encoded protein is CASSDWRQGASNNEQFF. The V and J genes are TRBV6-1 and TRBJ2-1, with 10 bases fitting TRBD1. Germline CDR1 and CDR2: MNHNS and SASEGT. V was pared by 3 bases and J by 5 bases, with 10 bases of the junction left unmatched. The CDR3 runs 17 residues.

As for this clone: The junction differs from germline at one of its ends, possibly a read error. The V and J genes are TRBV5-6 and TRBJ2-1, with D uncertain. Germline CDR1 reads SGHDT; CDR2 reads YYEEEE. This CDR3 is built from 12 residues. CDR3 residues: CASSLAHNEQFF. In DNA, the CDR3 is TGTGCCAGCAGCTTGGCCCACAATGAACAGTTCTTC.

This chain connects TRBV27 to TRBJ2-3; tentative D call: TRBD2 (5 bases). Germline V gene lookup returns CDR1 MNHEY and CDR2 SMNVEV (reference sequence). The CDR3 spans 15 residues. V was cut by 2 bases and J by 4 bases, with 13 bases left in between. CDR3 coding DNA: TGTGCCAGCAGTTTACGGCGGGTCGGGGCAGATACGCAGTATTTT. Translated: CASSLRRVGADTQYF.

The V and J genes are TRBV19 and TRBJ2-1, with 9 bases that match TRBD2. J lost 6 bases, V lost 10 bases, and 10 bases had no gene match. This CDR3 is 14 amino acids long. Germline V CDR1 and CDR2: LNHDA, SQIVND (reference sequence). CDR3 sequence reads: CATLVAGGSNEQFF. The CDR3 nucleotides are TGTGCCACCCTTGTGGCGGGAGGGTCCAATGAGCAGTTCTTC.

V and J are TRBV21-1 and TRBJ2-7; TRBD1, the D gene given by the table, was not confirmed from the DNA. TRBV21-1 is noted as a pseudogene. The CDR3 runs 19 residues. DNA of the CDR3: TGTGCCAGCAGAAAAAGGGGACAGGGATGCGGGAGGCTGAACTACGAGCAGTACGTC. Encoded protein: CASRKRGQGCGRLNYEQYV.

Points on this clone: The same CDR3 is also encoded by other DNA sequences in this sample. The chain carries TRBV19 and TRBJ1-2, with 10 positions matching TRBD1. Germline values: CDR1 LNHDA, CDR2 SQIVND (reference sequence). The CDR3 spans 15 residues. V gave up 5 bases and J gave up 4 bases; unmatched junction bases: 7. DNA of the CDR3: TGTGCCAGTAGTCCTCCGGGACAGGGGATCTATGGCTACACCTTC. Translated, it gives CASSPPGQGIYGYTF.

The V and J genes are TRBV10-2 and TRBJ2-7, with D uncertain. The CDR3 is made up of 12 amino acids. The V and J ends lost 2 bases and 6 bases respectively, with 8 bases between them. The germline V gene has CDR1 WSHSY and CDR2 SAAADI. The DNA of the CDR3 is TGCGCCAGCAGTGAGGAAGTAAGCGAGCAGTACGTC. This codes for CASSEEVSEQYV.